What follows are 4 T cell receptor beta chains derived from one specimen sequenced in a study of CD8+ T cells in alopecia areata (dated by TCRdb to 2016 to 2019). The library was prepared using the immunoSEQ multiplex PCR assay. RNA was extracted from all samples and reverse transcribed into cDNA as template for TCR sequencing. TCRdb took over this immuneACCESS table, retaining in-frame rearrangements with V and J assigned. Such tables are incomplete; in checked studies, under half of the missing clones stem from an unresolved V gene, and the remainder is unexplained. Present in this sample are fewer than 100,000 clones, approximately 70% of which were seen just once. Approximately 15% of the sample is held by the ten biggest clonotypes. The treatment or condition label of this sample denotes: oral pan-JAK inhibitor, 5-10 mg twice daily. Sequences were derived from CD8+ T cells sorted from blood, sampled at approximately week 42, from a patient treated with tofacitinib. These receptors all come from a human donor with alopecia areata.

This chain joins TRBV30 and TRBJ2-1, with unresolved D. Per the germline V gene, CDR1 is GTSNPN and CDR2 is SVGIG (reference sequence). V gave up 0 bases and J gave up 7 bases, with 10 bases separating them. The CDR3 runs to 13 residues. CDR3: CAWSVIRINEQFF. The CDR3 DNA reads as TGTGCCTGGAGTGTAATACGGATAAATGAGCAGTTCTTC.

The genes are TRBV25-1 and TRBJ1-2, with a weak D call TRBD1 (5 bases). CDR1 and CDR2 from the germline V gene are MGHDK and SYGVNS. Trimming took 7 bases from V and 6 from J, leaving 12 bases between them. This CDR3 contains 12 residues. The CDR3 loop reads CASTDLTDGYTF. The CDR3 coding sequence is TGTGCCAGCACCGACCTGACAGATGGCTACACCTTC.

This clone was found a few times. CDR3 in amino acids: CASSQVSGLEAPLHF. CDR3 nucleotides: TGTGCCAGCAGCCAAGTCTCCGGGCTGGAAGCACCCCTCCACTTT. J is TRBJ1-6 and V is TRBV4-2; D is uncertain. Germline values: CDR1 LGHNA, CDR2 YNFKEQ. Between the trimmed V and J ends, which lost 1 base and 11 bases, there was a span of 15 bases. The CDR3 is 15 amino acids.

This clone was detected a few times. V and J are TRBV11-2 and TRBJ2-7, with D uncertain. The CDR3 is made up of 10 amino acids. The V gene lost 5 bases and the J gene lost 8 bases, with 7 bases spanning the gap. The germline CDR1 and CDR2 sequences are SGHAT and FQNNGV. The CDR3 protein is CASSALQQYF. CDR3 sequence (DNA): TGTGCCAGCAGCGCATTACAGCAGTACTTC.